The present T cell receptor (beta chain) was sequenced within a study of T cells in Graves' hyperthyroidism and ophthalmopathy. Amplification of TCR beta CDR3 regions was performed using RNA transcripts as template. HTBI primers drove first-round RT-PCR of the TCR CDR3. TCRdb passed the multiplex PCR reads through MiXCR, listing each CDR3 protein once. The sample includes under 350,000 distinct CDR3 sequences, roughly a fifth of them seen just once. Isolation of PBMCs was performed on around 10 ml fresh peripheral blood. General study findings and limits: Ophthalmopathy and stable hyperthyroidism were told apart by a 13 V-J model. Blood samples included most of the expanded thyroid clonotypes exceeding 0.001.

On this clonotype itself: Its antigen remains unidentified.

Germline V gene data show CDR1 as MNHEY and CDR2 as SMNVEV (reference sequence). V shed 6 bases and J shed 0 bases, with 9 bases lying between them. The CDR3 sequence is 14 residues long. The V and J genes are TRBV27 and TRBJ2-4; D is possibly TRBD2 (5 bases). The sequencing input was blood. The sequence was collected from a woman in her forties or fifties with Graves' hyperthyroidism. CDR3 bases: TGTGCCAGCAGAGCGGATAGAGCCAAAAACATTCAGTACTTC. This encodes CASRADRAKNIQYF.